These 31 T cell receptor beta chains were all obtained from the same sample, sequenced in a study of cytomegalovirus exposure and HLA in healthy donors. The study ran its PCR with 60 Vbeta and 13 Jbeta primers. Assay: immunoSEQ multiplex PCR; the TCRdb copy retains only in-frame clones and omits some. The table records just over 150,000 clones, less than 90% of them present only once. Sequencing input: PBMCs. Every receptor here comes from a young woman in good health and CMV-seronegative.

V and J are TRBV7-3 and TRBJ2-5; perhaps TRBD2 as D (5 bases). The ends were cut back, 4 bases at V and 2 bases at J, with 8 bases in the middle. This CDR3 contains 13 residues. CDR1 is SGHTA, CDR2 FQGTGA, per germline. CDR3 DNA: TGTGCCAGCAGCTCCGAGGGACAAGAGACCCAGTACTTC. It specifies CASSSEGQETQYF.

V and J are TRBV2 and TRBJ1-5; D is possibly TRBD1 (6 bases). Between the trimmed V and J ends, which lost 7 bases and 6 bases, there was a span of 19 bases. Germline CDR1 reads SNHLY; CDR2 reads FYNNEI. The CDR3 spans 15 residues. The CDR3 DNA is TGTGCCAGCAAAAGGGGGGGAGAGCCGTTTCAGCCCCAGCATTTT. Its translation: CASKRGGEPFQPQHF.

This clone has only one observation. The chain couples TRBV27 to TRBJ2-7, with 8 bases lining up with TRBD1. The CDR3 is made up of 14 amino acids. J was trimmed by 6 bases and V by 5 bases; bases with no gene match: 9. Germline lookup yields CDR1 MNHEY and CDR2 SMNVEV (reference sequence). DNA of the CDR3: TGTGCCAGCAGTCCCCATACGACAGGGGCCGAGCAGTACTTC. Translated: CASSPHTTGAEQYF.

J is TRBJ1-2 and V is TRBV28; D uncertain. The V gene lost 4 bases and the J gene lost 7 bases, with 13 bases spanning the gap. CDR3 size: 13 residues. In germline, CDR1 is MDHEN, CDR2 SYDVKM. CDR3 bases: TGTGCCAGCAGTTATCTTATGAGCCGTGGCTACACCTTC. Translating gives CASSYLMSRGYTF.

The chain carries TRBV28 and TRBJ2-1, with TRBD2 as a possible D gene (6 bases). CDR3 length: 16 amino acids. V was trimmed by 4 bases and J by 5 bases, leaving 18 bases between them. The germline V gene has CDR1 MDHEN and CDR2 SYDVKM. The CDR3 loop is CASSWRAGKLDNEQFF. The CDR3 region has the DNA TGTGCCAGCAGTTGGAGAGCGGGTAAACTTGACAATGAGCAGTTCTTC.

The chain is built from TRBV5-1 and TRBJ2-3; TRBD2 aligns across 8 bases. This CDR3 comprises 14 residues. Germline V lookup: CDR1 SGHRS, CDR2 YFSETQ. Losses at the gene ends were 0 bases for V and 3 bases for J; bases not matched to a gene: 0. The CDR3 sequence: CASSLERETDTQYF. The CDR3 DNA reads as TGCGCCAGCAGCTTGGAGCGGGAGACAGATACGCAGTATTTT.

In this sample, this clone turned up a few times. V is TRBV4-1 and J is TRBJ1-1; 7 bases align to TRBD1. CDR1 and CDR2 (germline): MGHRA, YSYEKL. CDR3 length equals 15 residues. The J segment lost 2 bases and the V segment lost 4 bases, leaving 7 bases of the junction unmatched. The CDR3 spells CASSRSGTANTEAFF. In DNA form, the CDR3 reads TGCGCCAGCAGCCGGTCCGGGACAGCTAACACTGAAGCTTTCTTT.

The rearrangement uses TRBV19 and TRBJ1-5; D unclear. Germline assignment: CDR1 LNHDA and CDR2 SQIVND (reference sequence). The V end was cut by 9 bases, the J end by 1 base, with 16 bases between. The CDR3 is made up of 15 amino acids. CDR3 region: CASMTGILSNQPQHF. CDR3 coding DNA: TGTGCCAGCATGACGGGTATTCTGAGCAATCAGCCCCAGCATTTT.

The chain is built from TRBV12-1 and TRBJ1-6; the D call of TRBD1 is as the table states it, not checked on the DNA. TRBV12-1 is listed as a pseudogene. The CDR3 loop spans 16 amino acids. CDR3 protein: CASSLGAQVVNSPLHF. For the CDR3, the DNA is TGTGCCAGCAGCTTGGGGGCACAAGTAGTGAATTCACCCCTCCACTTT.

This sequence joins TRBV10-3 and TRBJ1-1; unclear D gene. Germline CDR1 and CDR2: ENHRY and SYGVKD. The CDR3 is made up of 14 amino acids. V lost 2 bases, J lost 4 bases, and 11 bases lay in between. This CDR3 is CAISELNTGTEAFF. CDR3 DNA: TGTGCCATCAGTGAGCTTAACACGGGCACTGAAGCTTTCTTT.

The V call is TRBV7-2, the J call TRBJ2-3, with D unresolved. CDR1 and CDR2 (germline): SGHTA, FQGNSA. The CDR3 extends over 15 amino acids. V shed 1 base and J shed 0 bases, with 8 bases lying between them. DNA of the CDR3: TGTGCCAGCAGCTTAGGAGGAGCTAGCACAGATACGCAGTATTTT. Translation: CASSLGGASTDTQYF.

V is TRBV28 and J is TRBJ1-3; 7 bases are shared with TRBD1. The ends lost 5 bases at V and 2 bases at J; junction bases unmatched: 6. The CDR3 consists of 15 residues. The V gene's germline CDR1 is MDHEN and CDR2 SYDVKM. The CDR3 loop is CASSTGQVPGNTIYF. CDR3 DNA: TGTGCCAGCAGTACCGGACAGGTACCTGGAAACACCATATATTTT.

CDR3 sequence: CASSIDPILQGYQHF. DNA of the CDR3: TGTGCCAGTAGTATAGACCCGATACTACAGGGTTACCAGCATTTT. The chain is built from TRBV19 and TRBJ1-5; maybe TRBD1 (6 bases). V lost 0 bases and J 12 bases, leaving 18 bases between the germline ends. The CDR3 extends over 15 amino acids. Germline V gene data show CDR1 as LNHDA and CDR2 as SQIVND (reference sequence).

The V gene is TRBV7-3, the J gene TRBJ2-2; 8 bases line up with TRBD2. CDR1 and CDR2 from the germline V gene are SGHTA and FQGTGA. CDR3 length: 17 residues. The V gene end was trimmed by 4 bases and the J gene end by 6 bases; junction bases not matched to a gene: 13. CDR3 loop: CASSSLRTSWDSGELFF. CDR3 DNA sequence: TGTGCCAGCAGCTCCCTCCGGACTAGCTGGGACTCCGGGGAGCTGTTTTTT.

The V call is TRBV9, the J call TRBJ1-2; a possible D gene is TRBD1 (5 bases). Germline loops: CDR1 SGDLS, CDR2 YYNGEE. This CDR3 contains 16 residues. Trimming shortened V by 2 bases and J by 7 bases, and 21 bases separated the two germline ends. Written as DNA, the CDR3 is TGTGCCAGCAGCGTCAATTCCGGGACTTTAGGCGGTGGCTACACCTTC. The encoded protein is CASSVNSGTLGGGYTF. Supplemented by reference TRBV9 and TRBJ1-2, the full variable domain reads DSGVTQTPKHLITATGQRVTLRCSPRSGDLSVYWYQQSLDQGLQFLIQYYNGEERAKGNILERFSAQQFPDLHSELNLSSLELGDSALYFCASSVNSGTLGGGYTFGSGTRLTVV.

The CDR3: CASSPSVRANQPQHF. The CDR3 DNA reads TGTGCCAGCTCACCCTCGGTCAGGGCCAATCAGCCCCAGCATTTT. The chain recombines TRBV18 with TRBJ1-5; D perhaps matches TRBD1 (5 bases). The CDR3 covers 15 residues. Per the germline V gene, CDR1 is KGHSH and CDR2 is LQKENI. V was shortened by 3 bases and J by 3 bases, with 12 bases between the two germline ends.

V gene TRBV5-1 combines with J gene TRBJ1-2, with D tentatively TRBD1 (6 bases). Germline V gene lookup returns CDR1 SGHRS and CDR2 YFSETQ. V dropped 3 bases and J dropped 3 bases, with 15 bases sitting between them. The CDR3 loop spans 15 amino acids. This chain's CDR3 is CASSSRTAVDYGYTF. The CDR3 DNA is TGCGCCAGCAGCTCCCGGACAGCCGTAGACTATGGCTACACCTTC. Full variable domain (outside the CDR3, taken from reference TRBV5-1 and TRBJ1-2): KAGVTQTPRYLIKTRGQQVTLSCSPISGHRSVSWYQQTPGQGLQFLFEYFSETQRNKGNFPGRFSGRQFSNSRSEMNVSTLELGDSALYLCASSSRTAVDYGYTFGSGTRLTVV.

The chain recombines TRBV19 with TRBJ1-2, with unresolved D. V gave up 11 bases and J gave up 4 bases, with 20 bases separating them. The germline V gene encodes CDR1 LNHDA and CDR2 SQIVND (reference sequence). This CDR3 spans 14 amino acids. The CDR3 DNA sequence: TGTGCCGGAAGTGCGGATAACGGCCGCTATGGCTACACCTTC. It encodes CAGSADNGRYGYTF. Full variable domain (remainder filled in from reference TRBV19 and TRBJ1-2): DGGITQSPKYLFRKEGQNVTLSCEQNLNHDAMYWYRQDPGQGLRLIYYSQIVNDFQKGDIAEGYSVSREKKESFPLTVTSAQKNPTAFYLCAGSADNGRYGYTFGSGTRLTVV.

CDR3: CASSLSGTSRRDTQYF. As DNA, the CDR3 is TGTGCCAGCAGCTTATCCGGGACTAGTCGGCGAGATACGCAGTATTTT. The chain uses TRBV7-8 and TRBJ2-3, with 8 bases identical to TRBD2. The junction had 9 bases not matched to a gene; V was cut back by 2 bases and J by 5 bases. From germline, CDR1 is SGHVS and CDR2 FQNEAQ. The CDR3 is made up of 16 amino acids.

This chain joins TRBV6-5 and TRBJ2-5; maybe TRBD2 (6 bases). CDR1 is MNHEY and CDR2 is SVGAGI in the germline V gene. This CDR3 is 12 amino acids long. Deletions cut 6 bases from V and 5 bases from J, with 10 bases between. The CDR3: CASSPGGETQYF. DNA of the CDR3: TGTGCCAGCAGCCCTGGGGGGGAGACCCAGTACTTC.

The chain joins TRBV7-6 to TRBJ2-5; TRBD2 matches at 8 bases. The CDR3 extends over 14 amino acids. Losses at the gene ends were 2 bases for V and 1 base for J; bases not matched to a gene: 0. Germline values: CDR1 SGHVS, CDR2 FNYEAQ. CDR3 bases: TGTGCCAGCAGCTTACTAGCGGGCCAAGAGACCCAGTACTTC. Translating gives CASSLLAGQETQYF.

This clone was found once. The chain is built from TRBV7-2 and TRBJ2-5; 7 bases match TRBD1. The germline V gene encodes CDR1 SGHTA and CDR2 FQGNSA. The ends lost 5 bases at V and 0 bases at J; junction bases unmatched: 3. The CDR3 sequence is 14 residues long. In DNA, the CDR3 is TGTGCCAGCAGCCCGGGACAGAACCAAGAGACCCAGTACTTC. It specifies CASSPGQNQETQYF.

The chain has TRBV30 and TRBJ2-7, with D possibly being TRBD1 (6 bases). Trimming stripped 0 bases from V and 5 bases from J, with 23 bases between. Germline V gives CDR1 GTSNPN, CDR2 SVGIG (reference sequence). The CDR3 sequence is 17 residues long. The CDR3 nucleotides are TGTGCCTGGAGTGTCGAAGACCGGGACCTGGGGGCCCACGAGCAGTACTTC. The encoded protein is CAWSVEDRDLGAHEQYF.

CDR3 sequence reads: CASSAVRTGALNTEAFF. Written as DNA, the CDR3 is TGTGCCAGCAGCGCCGTCCGGACAGGGGCCCTGAACACTGAAGCTTTCTTT. This sequence joins TRBV7-9 and TRBJ1-1, with 9 bases aligning to TRBD1. The germline V gene has CDR1 SEHNR and CDR2 FQNEAQ (reference sequence). The ends lost 5 bases at V and 0 bases at J; junction bases unmatched: 10. This CDR3 contains 17 residues.

CDR3 bases: TGTGCCACCAGCAGATCACAGGGTGTGAGGAATGAGCAGTTCTTC. It is translated as CATSRSQGVRNEQFF. The chain has TRBV15 and TRBJ2-1; a weak D match, TRBD1 (6 bases). Germline-derived CDR1 and CDR2 are LNHNV and YYDKDF (reference sequence). This CDR3 is 15 amino acids long. The germline V and J ends were trimmed by 2 bases and 7 bases, with 15 bases remaining between them. The whole variable domain, filled in from reference TRBV15 and TRBJ2-1, reads DAMVIQNPRYQVTQFGKPVTLSCSQTLNHNVMYWYQQKSSQAPKLLFHYYDKDFNNEADTPDNFQSRRPNTSFCFLDIRSPGLGDTAMYLCATSRSQGVRNEQFFGPGTRLTVL.

The V and J genes are TRBV10-3 and TRBJ2-7, with no clear D. Between the trimmed V and J ends, which lost 4 bases and 5 bases, there was a span of 9 bases. CDR3 length equals 12 residues. Germline V CDR1 and CDR2: ENHRY, SYGVKD. The CDR3 nucleotides read TGTGCCATCAGTGTGGGCCGAGACGAGCAGTACTTC. This codes for CAISVGRDEQYF.

This clone was detected once. The junction and the germline gene differ at one end; a read error may be behind it. The sample has other DNA sequences that encode this CDR3 too. The rearrangement uses TRBV30 and TRBJ2-5; D is possibly TRBD1 (6 bases). CDR3 size: 12 residues. Germline V CDR1 and CDR2: GTSNPN, SVGIG (reference sequence). The DNA for the CDR3 is TGTGCCTGGACTTCGGCAGGGGAGACCCAATACTTC. Amino acids: CAWTSAGETQYF.

The chain carries TRBV11-2 and TRBJ2-7; 10 bases are shared with TRBD2. Germline V gives CDR1 SGHAT, CDR2 FQNNGV. The CDR3 totals 15 residues. The V gene end was trimmed by 5 bases and the J gene end by 7 bases; junction bases not matched to a gene: 11. The CDR3 reads CASSPVGSGRYEQYF. Here the CDR3 DNA reads TGTGCCAGCAGCCCGGTGGGTAGCGGGAGGTATGAGCAGTACTTC. Filled out from reference TRBV11-2 and TRBJ2-7, the complete variable domain reads EAGVAQSPRYKIIEKRQSVAFWCNPISGHATLYWYQQILGQGPKLLIQFQNNGVVDDSQLPKDRFSAERLKGVDSTLKIQPAKLEDSAVYLCASSPVGSGRYEQYFGPGTRLTVT.

The rearrangement links TRBV15 to TRBJ2-5; TRBD2 agrees at 7 bases. The CDR3 consists of 16 residues. V lost 1 base, J lost 5 bases, and 10 bases stayed unmatched. Germline assignment: CDR1 LNHNV and CDR2 YYDKDF (reference sequence). CDR3 coding DNA: TGTGCCACCAGCAGAGGGGCGGGGGAATGGGAGGAGACCCAGTACTTC. It specifies CATSRGAGEWEETQYF.

The chain has TRBV5-4 and TRBJ1-3; 8 bases align to TRBD1. J gave up 5 bases and V 1 base, and 5 bases lay outside the gene matches. CDR3 length: 15 residues. Germline values: CDR1 SGHNT, CDR2 YYREEE (reference sequence). CDR3 amino acids: CASSLYDRGRNTIYF. The CDR3 nucleotides read TGTGCCAGCAGCTTGTATGACAGGGGTAGAAACACCATATATTTT.

The CDR3 spells CASSSYGTGGITGNQPQHF. CDR3 coding DNA: TGTGCCAGCAGCTCGTACGGGACAGGGGGGATTACGGGCAATCAGCCCCAGCATTTT. This chain connects TRBV5-8 to TRBJ1-5; 11 bases align to TRBD1. The length of the CDR3 is 19 residues. The junction had 13 bases not matched to a gene; V was cut back by 3 bases and J by 2 bases. Germline V CDR1 and CDR2: SGHTS, YDEGEE.